These 21 T cell receptor beta chains came from one sample sequenced in a study of T cells in Graves' hyperthyroidism and ophthalmopathy. TCR beta CDR3 region amplification was performed from RNA transcripts. TCR CDR3 regions were first amplified by RT-PCR with HTBI primers. TCRdb reprocessed the multiplex PCR reads via MiXCR and lists one record per CDR3 protein. The sample consists of fewer than 500,000 distinct CDR3 sequences, 14% of them appearing once. The sample consisted of blood. The receptor set was obtained from a woman under 40 with Graves' ophthalmopathy.

This clonotype has at least ten counts. V usage is TRBV28 and J usage is TRBJ2-3; perhaps TRBD2 as D (5 bases). The CDR3 is 17 amino acids. The germline V gene has CDR1 MDHEN and CDR2 SYDVKM. Trimming pared 4 bases from V and 3 bases from J, leaving 20 bases between. CDR3 protein: CASSSPGLWRPTDTQYF. The CDR3 nucleotides read TGTGCCAGCAGTTCCCCAGGACTTTGGAGGCCAACAGATACGCAGTATTTT.

This clonotype was observed many times. The chain carries TRBV4-1 and TRBJ2-1; D perhaps matches TRBD2 (6 bases). Trimming removed 0 bases from V and 8 bases from J, with 17 bases in between. Germline lookup yields CDR1 MGHRA and CDR2 YSYEKL. The CDR3 totals 16 residues. DNA of the CDR3: TGCGCCAGCAGCCAAGAGGAGGGCTGGAATACATATGAGCAGTTCTTC. The encoded protein is CASSQEEGWNTYEQFF.

This clonotype was observed many times. The chain links TRBV12-3 or TRBV12-4 to TRBJ1-5, with D uncertain. The V end lost 0 bases, the J end lost 7 bases, and 13 bases lay between the germline ends. The CDR3 runs 15 residues. CDR3 in DNA: TGTGCCAGCAGTTTAGCGAGTGCGGGAAGGCAGCCCCAGCATTTT. Translating gives CASSLASAGRQPQHF.

The chain links TRBV20-1 to TRBJ1-2; TRBD1 matches at 9 bases. CDR1 and CDR2 (germline): DFQATT, SNEGSKA (reference sequence). This CDR3 has 12 residues. The J segment lost 6 bases and the V segment lost 6 bases, leaving 5 bases of the junction unmatched. The chain's CDR3 is CSALTGGDGYTF. DNA for the CDR3: TGCAGTGCCCTAACAGGGGGCGATGGCTACACCTTC.

This clonotype was counted ten times or more. The gene calls are TRBV24-1 and TRBJ1-2; TRBD1 might be the D (6 bases). This CDR3 is built from 14 residues. Germline CDR1 reads KGHDR; CDR2 reads SFDVKD. V was clipped by 0 bases and J by 3 bases, with 7 bases between them. The CDR3 loop reads CATSDLNRDYGYTF. The CDR3 DNA reads as TGTGCCACCAGTGATTTGAACAGGGACTATGGCTACACCTTC.

This clonotype occurred many times. V gene TRBV28 combines with J gene TRBJ2-7, with D tentatively TRBD1 (5 bases). This CDR3 has 14 residues. Trimming left V 4 bases short and J 3 bases short, with 13 bases between. Germline assignment: CDR1 MDHEN and CDR2 SYDVKM. The chain's CDR3 is CASSSRAVGYEQYF. The CDR3 region has the DNA TGTGCCAGCAGTTCCAGGGCAGTTGGCTACGAGCAGTACTTC.

Ten or more counts support this clonotype. The chain recombines TRBV20-1 with TRBJ2-7, with D hard to call. The CDR3 loop spans 17 amino acids. Looked up from germline, CDR1 is DFQATT and CDR2 is SNEGSKA (reference sequence). V was shortened by 5 bases and J by 3 bases, with 26 bases between the two germline ends. In DNA form, the CDR3 reads TGCAGTGCTTCCTCCTGGGAAAGGCCGGGCCGGGTCTACGAGCAGTACTTC. Translating gives CSASSWERPGRVYEQYF.

This clonotype occurred many times. The chain links TRBV20-1 to TRBJ2-1, with D possibly matching TRBD1 (6 bases). Germline CDR1 reads DFQATT; CDR2 reads SNEGSKA (reference sequence). Trimming removed 6 bases from V and 9 bases from J, with 21 bases in between. CDR3 length equals 14 residues. CDR3 residues: CSAKKTGAHLEQFF. CDR3 nucleotides: TGCAGTGCGAAAAAGACAGGCGCCCACCTTGAGCAGTTCTTC.

This rearrangement joins TRBV19 to TRBJ1-1, with D possibly TRBD1 on 6 matching bases. This CDR3 region has 15 residues. Germline V CDR1 and CDR2: LNHDA, SQIVND (reference sequence). Trimming shortened V by 4 bases and J by 1 base, and 13 bases separated the two germline ends. The CDR3 region is CASSTAGQTNTEAFF. In DNA form, the CDR3 reads TGTGCCAGTAGTACCGCGGGACAAACGAACACTGAAGCTTTCTTT.

This chain links TRBV7-8 with TRBJ1-4, with D unclear. Per germline, CDR1 SGHVS and CDR2 FQNEAQ. The V end was cut by 6 bases, the J end by 8 bases, with 10 bases between. There are 12 residues in the CDR3. CDR3 nucleotide sequence: TGTGCCAGCAGTGGGGTTGGAGAAAAACTGTTTTTT. As protein: CASSGVGEKLFF.

This clonotype was recorded at least ten times. The chain uses TRBV27 and TRBJ2-3, with D perhaps given as TRBD1 or TRBD2 (5 bases each). The CDR3 sequence is 18 residues long. CDR1 is MNHEY and CDR2 is SMNVEV in the germline V gene (reference sequence). Trimming took off 3 bases at V and 2 bases at J, with 21 bases between the two ends. CDR3 coding DNA: TGTGCCAGCAGTTTCAAAGGGACCGTTACTCGGGACACAGATACGCAGTATTTT. Its protein is CASSFKGTVTRDTDTQYF.

As regards this clonotype: This may be a read error: a much more frequent sequence differs by one nucleotide. This sequence joins TRBV27 and TRBJ2-2, with 8 bases fitting TRBD1. Germline lookup yields CDR1 MNHEY and CDR2 SMNVEV (reference sequence). The CDR3 contains 16 residues. Losses at the gene ends were 5 bases for V and 5 bases for J; bases not matched to a gene: 10. The CDR3: CASSIQDRVKTGELFF. CDR3 in DNA: TGTGCCAGCAGTATACAGGACAGGGTGAAAACCGGGGAGCTGTTTTTT.

The table lists this clonotype with many counts. CDR3 coding DNA: TGTGCCAGCAGCCCCCTTAGGGATGAGCAGTTCTTC. It is translated as CASSPLRDEQFF. The chain recombines TRBV7-2 with TRBJ2-1; D unclear. Germline loops: CDR1 SGHTA, CDR2 FQGNSA. The CDR3 loop spans 12 amino acids. Between the trimmed V and J ends, which lost 5 bases and 8 bases, there was a span of 10 bases.

This clonotype has at least ten counts. This sequence joins TRBV7-3 and TRBJ1-2; 12 nucleotides align to TRBD1. V lost 0 bases and J lost 4; bases outside the gene matches: 3. Per the germline V gene, CDR1 is SGHTA and CDR2 is FQGTGA. This CDR3 is built from 16 residues. CDR3 region: CASSLTGTGGFYGYTF. The CDR3 coding sequence is TGTGCCAGCAGCTTAACCGGGACAGGGGGCTTCTATGGCTACACCTTC.

The table lists this clonotype with many counts. The rearrangement links TRBV12-3 or TRBV12-4 to TRBJ1-5; 9 nucleotides align to TRBD1. The CDR3 runs 15 residues. The V gene end was trimmed by 6 bases and the J gene end by 9 bases; junction bases not matched to a gene: 12. The CDR3 bases are TGTGCCAGCAGCCCCCAAAGAGGACAGGGGACGCCCCAGCATTTT. It encodes CASSPQRGQGTPQHF.

This clonotype was seen at least ten times. The chain employs TRBV6-1 and TRBJ2-5; D not resolved. CDR3 size: 14 residues. Germline CDR1 and CDR2: MNHNS and SASEGT. Trimming took 4 bases from V and 5 from J, leaving 14 bases between them. This CDR3 is CASSVSLVGETQYF. The CDR3 nucleotides read TGTGCCAGCAGTGTTAGCTTGGTAGGGGAGACCCAGTACTTC.

There are many counts of this clonotype. The genes are TRBV18 and TRBJ2-2, with TRBD2 as a possible D gene (6 bases). Per germline, CDR1 KGHSH and CDR2 LQKENI. Deletions cut 2 bases from V and 0 bases from J, with 10 bases between. This CDR3 has 16 amino acids. Written as DNA, the CDR3 is TGTGCCAGCTCACCATTGGGGGGAACGAACACCGGGGAGCTGTTTTTT. Translation: CASSPLGGTNTGELFF.

This clonotype was detected a few times. Its ends do not fully match the called genes, so a read error is possible. The chain employs TRBV6-2 or TRBV6-3 and TRBJ2-1; 7 bases match TRBD1. This CDR3 is built from 15 residues. Germline values: CDR1 MNHEY, CDR2 SVGEGT. DNA for the CDR3: TGTGCCAGCAGTTACGGGGACAGCTCCAACAATGAGCAGTTCTTC. Its translation: CASSYGDSSNNEQFF.

The sample holds a few counts of this clonotype. Sequence at one end of the junction differs from germline and may be a read error. The chain combines TRBV12-3 or TRBV12-4 with TRBJ2-1; tentatively, D is TRBD1 (6 bases). The CDR3 is made up of 14 amino acids. CDR3 sequence (DNA): TGTGCCAGCAATTTAGGGACACATGTCAATGAGCAGTTCTTC. It codes for CASNLGTHVNEQFF.

At least ten counts were recorded for this clonotype. The chain couples TRBV3-1 to TRBJ2-7; 8 positions agree with TRBD2. CDR1 and CDR2 (germline): LGHDT, YNNKEL (reference sequence). Losses at the gene ends were 1 base for V and 3 bases for J; bases not matched to a gene: 11. The CDR3 sequence is 17 residues long. For the CDR3, the DNA is TGTGCCAGCAGCCAAGGCTTACTAGCGGCAGGGCACTACGAGCAGTACTTC. Translated: CASSQGLLAAGHYEQYF.

The table lists this clonotype with many counts. This sequence joins TRBV4-1 and TRBJ2-7; 9 bases map to TRBD1. With 0 bases clipped from V and 3 bases from J, the junction kept 6 bases outside the gene matches. Germline assignment: CDR1 MGHRA and CDR2 YSYEKL. This CDR3 has 16 residues. The CDR3: CASSQDGGQGYYEQYF. CDR3 nucleotides: TGCGCCAGCAGCCAAGATGGAGGACAGGGGTACTACGAGCAGTACTTC.